This T cell receptor beta chain comes out of a study of T-cell memory formation after mild COVID-19. Findings and limits, study-wide: In second-wave clones peaking day 37, SARS-CoV-2 specificity remained unconfirmed. Among contracting clones, CD4+ were mainly CM/EM and CD8+ enriched in EMRA.

TCRdb re-called the 5' RACE reads with MiXCR, one entry per CDR3 protein. The sample yields 450,000 or so distinct CDR3 sequences, around 25% seen once. The length of the CDR3 is 14 residues. V was clipped by 3 bases and J by 7 bases; unmatched bases: 6. CDR1 and CDR2 from the germline V gene are SGHTA and FQGNSA. This clonotype was picked up a small number of times. The target antigen is unknown. The chain links TRBV7-2 to TRBJ2-4, with 7 bases lining up with TRBD2. Sequences were obtained from PBMCs or a T cell subset sorted from them (not recorded which). The receptor's source is an adult woman who had mild COVID-19 (a few samples of this study predate the infection). Cell type and time point are not known. In nucleotides, the CDR3 is TGTGCCAGCAGCTTCGGAGGACTAGGGAACATTCAGTACTTC. Translation gives CASSFGGLGNIQYF.